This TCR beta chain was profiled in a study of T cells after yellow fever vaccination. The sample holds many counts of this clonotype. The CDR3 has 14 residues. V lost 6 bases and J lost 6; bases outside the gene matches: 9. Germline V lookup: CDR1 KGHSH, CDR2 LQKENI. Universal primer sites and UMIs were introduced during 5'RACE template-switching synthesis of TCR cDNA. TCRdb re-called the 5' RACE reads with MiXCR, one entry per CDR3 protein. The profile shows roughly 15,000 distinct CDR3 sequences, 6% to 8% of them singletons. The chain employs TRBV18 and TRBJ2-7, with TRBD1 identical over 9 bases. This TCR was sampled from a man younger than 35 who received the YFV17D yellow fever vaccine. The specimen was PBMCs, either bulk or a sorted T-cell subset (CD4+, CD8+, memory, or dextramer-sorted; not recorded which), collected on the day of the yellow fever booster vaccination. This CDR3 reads CASSPRTGVSEQYV. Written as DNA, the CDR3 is TGTGCCAGCTCTCCTAGGACAGGGGTAAGCGAGCAGTACGTC.